The 21 T cell receptor beta chains below all came from one sample that was sequenced in a study of CD8 T cells in ankylosing spondylitis. TCRdb reprocessed the 5' RACE reads via MiXCR and lists one record per CDR3 protein. Of 150,000 to 200,000 distinct CDR3 sequences listed, about 20% are singletons. The specimen was blood, either unsorted or a sorted T cell fraction (not recorded which). All receptors derive from a male donor between 5 and 35 years old with ankylosing spondylitis or in good health (not recorded which).

This clonotype came up many times. The chain recombines TRBV12-3 or TRBV12-4 with TRBJ2-1; the D gene could be TRBD1 or TRBD2 (5 bases each). V was shortened by 3 bases and J by 4 bases, with 13 bases between the two germline ends. CDR3 length: 15 residues. The CDR3 is CASSFIRGRYNEQFF. The CDR3, as DNA: TGTGCCAGCAGTTTCATACGGGGCCGTTACAATGAGCAGTTCTTC.

Ten or more counts support this clonotype. This chain joins TRBV2 and TRBJ2-1, with 8 bases aligning to TRBD1. V was clipped by 5 bases and J by 6 bases; unmatched bases: 6. Per the germline V gene, CDR1 is SNHLY and CDR2 is FYNNEI. The CDR3 runs to 14 residues. The CDR3 sequence: CASSRTGMLNEQFF. The CDR3 DNA sequence: TGTGCCAGCAGTCGGACAGGGATGCTCAATGAGCAGTTCTTC.

This clonotype was detected many times. The J gene is TRBJ2-7, the V gene TRBV20-1; the match to TRBD2 covers 9 bases. The CDR3 contains 16 residues. Germline CDR1 DFQATT, CDR2 SNEGSKA (reference sequence). After removal of 5 bases from V and 1 base from J, the junction contained 12 bases not matched to a gene. The CDR3 reads CSAGIPLAGDSYEQYF. CDR3 bases: TGCAGTGCTGGCATACCACTAGCGGGTGATTCCTACGAGCAGTACTTC.

Ten or more counts support this clonotype. The chain is built from TRBV15 and TRBJ2-3, with a tentative D call TRBD1 (6 bases). The CDR3 spans 15 residues. CDR1 is LNHNV, CDR2 YYDKDF, per germline (reference sequence). The V gene lost 1 base and the J gene lost 1 base, with 9 bases spanning the gap. CDR3 in DNA: TGTGCCACCAGCAGAGTGACAGGCGGCACAGATACGCAGTATTTT. Translation gives CATSRVTGGTDTQYF.

V is TRBV7-6 and J is TRBJ2-3, with D possibly TRBD2 on 6 matching bases. V lost 1 base and J lost 6, with 8 bases in between. The CDR3 totals 13 residues. The germline V gene encodes CDR1 SGHVS and CDR2 FNYEAQ. CDR3 amino acids: CASSLEAGDTQYF. The CDR3 DNA reads as TGTGCCAGCAGCTTAGAGGCGGGGGATACGCAGTATTTT. The whole variable domain, remainder taken from reference TRBV7-6 and TRBJ2-3, is GAGVSQSPRYKVTKRGQDVALRCDPISGHVSLYWYRQALGQGPEFLTYFNYEAQQDKSGLPNDRFSAERPEGSISTLTIQRTEQRDSAMYRCASSLEAGDTQYFGPGTRLTVL.

At least ten counts were recorded for this clonotype. The genes are TRBV12-3 or TRBV12-4 and TRBJ1-6; 10 bases line up with TRBD1. This CDR3 has 15 residues. V was pared by 6 bases and J by 5 bases, with 4 bases of the junction left unmatched. Written as DNA, the CDR3 is TGTGCCAGCAGCTACGGGACAGGGGATAATTCACCCCTCCACTTT. Residues: CASSYGTGDNSPLHF.

CDR3 sequence reads: CASSQTPPLAGANVLTF. DNA of the CDR3: TGCGCCAGCAGCCAGACCCCTCCTTTAGCTGGGGCCAACGTCCTGACTTTC. The V and J genes are TRBV4-3 and TRBJ2-6; D gene uncertain. Per the germline V gene, CDR1 is LGHNA and CDR2 is YSLEER. The V and J ends lost 3 bases and 2 bases respectively, with 14 bases between them. CDR3 length: 17 amino acids.

CDR3 DNA: TGTGCCAGCTCACCCGGGACAGGGCCCCTCGAGCAGTACGTC. Protein: CASSPGTGPLEQYV. V usage is TRBV18 and J usage is TRBJ2-7, with 9 bases fitting TRBD1. This CDR3 has 14 residues. V was clipped by 3 bases and J by 6 bases; unmatched bases: 6. Germline loops: CDR1 KGHSH, CDR2 LQKENI.

This clonotype came up many times. This chain joins TRBV5-6 and TRBJ2-3, with 9 nucleotides matching TRBD2. The germline V gene encodes CDR1 SGHDT and CDR2 YYEEEE. This CDR3 is 17 amino acids long. The V and J ends lost 0 bases and 4 bases, in that order; junction bases with no gene match: 9. DNA of the CDR3: TGTGCCAGCAGCTTGGCAAGTAGCGGGAGAGCTGCAGATACGCAGTATTTT. This encodes CASSLASSGRAADTQYF.

This clonotype was recorded many times. CDR3 sequence: CASSIGGGHFETQYF. DNA for the CDR3: TGTGCCAGTAGTATAGGTGGGGGGCACTTCGAGACCCAGTACTTC. The V call is TRBV19, the J call TRBJ2-5, with D perhaps TRBD1 or TRBD2 (6 bases each). This CDR3 region has 15 residues. Germline CDR1 LNHDA, CDR2 SQIVND (reference sequence). Trimming removed 1 base at V and 5 bases at J, with 14 bases between. Combining the CDR3 with reference TRBV19 and TRBJ2-5 gives the whole variable domain DGGITQSPKYLFRKEGQNVTLSCEQNLNHDAMYWYRQDPGQGLRLIYYSQIVNDFQKGDIAEGYSVSREKKESFPLTVTSAQKNPTAFYLCASSIGGGHFETQYFGPGTRLLVL.

This clonotype showed up many times. This chain joins TRBV18 and TRBJ2-2, with D unclear. Trimming shortened V by 2 bases and J by 2 bases, and 9 bases separated the two germline ends. Germline V gives CDR1 KGHSH, CDR2 LQKENI. The CDR3 extends over 15 amino acids. CDR3 DNA sequence: TGTGCCAGCTCACCAGGCGTCATTAACACCGGGGAGCTGTTTTTT. It yields the protein CASSPGVINTGELFF.

This clonotype was seen repeatedly, ten times or more. The chain links TRBV5-1 to TRBJ2-7; tentatively, D is TRBD1 (5 bases). Trimming left V 0 bases short and J 6 bases short, with 10 bases between. Germline CDR1 and CDR2: SGHRS and YFSETQ. The CDR3 runs 13 residues. The DNA of the CDR3 is TGCGCCAGCAGCTTGGAGGGGTTAGGCGAGCAGTACTTC. The encoded protein is CASSLEGLGEQYF.

This sequence joins TRBV29-1 and TRBJ2-1, with TRBD2 matching over 7 bases. The CDR3 covers 14 residues. Per the germline V gene, CDR1 is SQVTM and CDR2 is ANQGSEA. Trimming took 5 bases from V and 4 from J; bases not matched to a gene: 8. CDR3 region: CSVPMTSSYNEQFF. In nucleotides, the CDR3 is TGCAGCGTTCCGATGACTAGCTCGTACAATGAGCAGTTCTTC.

V usage is TRBV7-2 and J usage is TRBJ2-7, with D hard to call. Germline loops: CDR1 SGHTA, CDR2 FQGNSA. V was cut by 1 base and J by 8 bases, with 18 bases left in between. This CDR3 region has 15 residues. For the CDR3, the DNA is TGTGCCAGCAGCTTAGATCTCAACCCAATTACCAAGCAGTACTTC. It specifies CASSLDLNPITKQYF.

This clonotype was counted at least ten times. This rearrangement joins TRBV14 to TRBJ2-7; D is uncertain. Germline CDR1 is SGHDN and CDR2 is FVKESK. V was clipped by 4 bases and J by 0 bases, with 10 bases between them. The CDR3 extends over 14 amino acids. DNA of the CDR3: TGTGCCAGCAGCCGCGACACCCTCTCCTACGAGCAGTACTTC. Translation: CASSRDTLSYEQYF.

This clonotype appeared many times. The chain combines TRBV2 with TRBJ2-6; D is undetermined. The V gene's germline CDR1 is SNHLY and CDR2 FYNNEI. Deletions cut 4 bases from V and 0 bases from J, with 4 bases between. The CDR3 has 14 residues. The CDR3 spells CASSAVSGANVLTF. CDR3 DNA: TGTGCCAGCAGTGCCGTCTCTGGGGCCAACGTCCTGACTTTC.

This chain links TRBV6-1 with TRBJ2-7; 9 nucleotides align to TRBD1. Germline assignment: CDR1 MNHNS and CDR2 SASEGT. V trimming: 3 bases; J trimming: 0 bases; junction bases outside the gene matches: 6. This CDR3 has 16 amino acids. CDR3 coding DNA: TGTGCCAGCAGTGATTCAAGGGACAGGGCCTCCTACGAGCAGTACTTC. Translated: CASSDSRDRASYEQYF.

This clonotype was observed at least ten times. This chain uses TRBV6-1 with TRBJ2-1, with 9 bases that match TRBD1. Germline V gives CDR1 MNHNS, CDR2 SASEGT. V shed 3 bases and J 3 bases; nucleotides not matched to a gene: 3. This CDR3 is built from 15 residues. CDR3 sequence: CASSEGQGDYNEQFF. Here the CDR3 DNA reads TGTGCCAGCAGTGAGGGACAGGGAGACTACAATGAGCAGTTCTTC.

This chain connects TRBV5-1 to TRBJ2-1, with D maybe TRBD1 (6 bases). The CDR3 covers 14 residues. Trimming pared 2 bases from V and 2 bases from J, leaving 8 bases between. The germline CDR1 and CDR2 sequences are SGHRS and YFSETQ. The chain's CDR3 is CASSLWTAYNEQFF. For the CDR3, the DNA is TGCGCCAGCAGCTTATGGACAGCCTACAATGAGCAGTTCTTC.

In its sample, this clonotype was seen many times. A read error may account for a junction end that differs from germline. The chain combines TRBV20-1 with TRBJ2-7, with D maybe TRBD2 (5 bases). Germline assignment: CDR1 DFQATT and CDR2 SNEGSKA (reference sequence). The length of the CDR3 is 13 residues. CDR3 protein: CSAIGLNLYEQYF. Here the CDR3 DNA reads TGCAGCGCTATAGGACTTAACTTATACGAGCAGTACTTC.

This clonotype was seen ten or more times. This chain joins TRBV12-3 or TRBV12-4 and TRBJ1-4, with 8 nucleotides matching TRBD1. The J segment lost 8 bases and the V segment lost 4 bases, leaving 6 bases of the junction unmatched. This CDR3 has 14 residues. The CDR3 bases are TGTGCCAGCAGTTCCGGACAGGGAAGCGAAAAACTGTTTTTT. Protein: CASSSGQGSEKLFF.